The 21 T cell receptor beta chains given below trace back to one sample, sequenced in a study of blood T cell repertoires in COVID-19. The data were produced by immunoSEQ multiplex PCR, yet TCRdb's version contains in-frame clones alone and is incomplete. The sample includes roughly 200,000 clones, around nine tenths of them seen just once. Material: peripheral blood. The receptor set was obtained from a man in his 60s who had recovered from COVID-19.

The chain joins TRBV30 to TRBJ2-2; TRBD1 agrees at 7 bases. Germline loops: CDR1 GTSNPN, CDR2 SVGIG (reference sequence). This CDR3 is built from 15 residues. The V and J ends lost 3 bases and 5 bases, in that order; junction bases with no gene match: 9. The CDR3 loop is CAWSHKGAATGELFF. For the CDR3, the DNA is TGTGCCTGGAGCCACAAGGGGGCAGCGACCGGGGAGCTGTTTTTT.

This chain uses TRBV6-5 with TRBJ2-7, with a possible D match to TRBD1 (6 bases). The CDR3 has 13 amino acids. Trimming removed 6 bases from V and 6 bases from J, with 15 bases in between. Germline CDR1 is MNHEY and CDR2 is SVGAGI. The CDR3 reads CASSLKTGSEQYF. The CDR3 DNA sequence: TGTGCCAGCAGCTTAAAAACAGGGTCCGAGCAGTACTTC.

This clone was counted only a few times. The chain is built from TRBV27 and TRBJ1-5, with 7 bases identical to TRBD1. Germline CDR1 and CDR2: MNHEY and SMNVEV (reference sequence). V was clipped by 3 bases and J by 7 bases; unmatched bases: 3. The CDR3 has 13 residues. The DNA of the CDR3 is TGTGCCAGCAGTTTTGGAGGGGGCCAGCCCCAGCATTTT. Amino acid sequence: CASSFGGGQPQHF.

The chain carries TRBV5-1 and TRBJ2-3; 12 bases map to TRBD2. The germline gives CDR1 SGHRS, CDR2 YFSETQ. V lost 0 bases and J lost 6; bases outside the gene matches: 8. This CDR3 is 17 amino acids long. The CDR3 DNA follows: TGCGCCAGCAGCTTGGATACTAGCGGGGGGCTAGTGGATACGCAGTATTTT. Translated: CASSLDTSGGLVDTQYF.

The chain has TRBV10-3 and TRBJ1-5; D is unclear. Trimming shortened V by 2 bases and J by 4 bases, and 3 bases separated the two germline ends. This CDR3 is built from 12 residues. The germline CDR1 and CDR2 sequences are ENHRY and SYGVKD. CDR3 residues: CAISETNQPQHF. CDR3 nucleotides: TGTGCCATCAGTGAGACTAATCAGCCCCAGCATTTT.

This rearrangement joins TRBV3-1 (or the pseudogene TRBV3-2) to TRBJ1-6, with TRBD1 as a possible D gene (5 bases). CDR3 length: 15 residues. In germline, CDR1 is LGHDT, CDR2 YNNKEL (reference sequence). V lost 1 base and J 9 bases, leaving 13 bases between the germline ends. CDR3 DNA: TGTGCCAGCAGCCAAGGCGGGGCAGGGACTTCACCCCTCCACTTT. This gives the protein CASSQGGAGTSPLHF.

CDR3 loop: CASSPDILNYGYTF. In nucleotides, the CDR3 is TGTGCCAGCAGTCCGGACATCCTTAACTATGGCTACACCTTC. The chain links TRBV27 to TRBJ1-2; maybe TRBD1 (5 bases). This CDR3 region has 14 residues. Germline CDR1 MNHEY, CDR2 SMNVEV (reference sequence). Trimming removed 5 bases at V and 1 base at J, with 11 bases between.

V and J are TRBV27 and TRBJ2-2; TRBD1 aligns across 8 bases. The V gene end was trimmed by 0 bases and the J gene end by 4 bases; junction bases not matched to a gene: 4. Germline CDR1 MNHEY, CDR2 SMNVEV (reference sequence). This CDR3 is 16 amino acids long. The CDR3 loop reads CASSLSVTGVTGELFF. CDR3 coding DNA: TGTGCCAGCAGTTTATCAGTGACAGGGGTCACCGGGGAGCTGTTTTTT.

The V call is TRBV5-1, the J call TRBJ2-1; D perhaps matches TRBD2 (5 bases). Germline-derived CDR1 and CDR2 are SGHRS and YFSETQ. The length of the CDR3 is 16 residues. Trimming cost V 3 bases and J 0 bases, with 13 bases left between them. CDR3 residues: CASSSPRGISYNEQFF. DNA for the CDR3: TGCGCCAGCAGCTCCCCTCGGGGTATCTCCTACAATGAGCAGTTCTTC. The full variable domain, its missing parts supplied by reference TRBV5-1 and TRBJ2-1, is KAGVTQTPRYLIKTRGQQVTLSCSPISGHRSVSWYQQTPGQGLQFLFEYFSETQRNKGNFPGRFSGRQFSNSRSEMNVSTLELGDSALYLCASSSPRGISYNEQFFGPGTRLTVL.

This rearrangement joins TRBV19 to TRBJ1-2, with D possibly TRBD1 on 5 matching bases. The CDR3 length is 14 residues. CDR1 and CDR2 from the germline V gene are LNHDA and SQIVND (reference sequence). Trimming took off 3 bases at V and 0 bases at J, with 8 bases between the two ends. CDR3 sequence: CASSIPGANYGYTF. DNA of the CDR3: TGTGCCAGTAGTATCCCGGGGGCTAACTATGGCTACACCTTC.

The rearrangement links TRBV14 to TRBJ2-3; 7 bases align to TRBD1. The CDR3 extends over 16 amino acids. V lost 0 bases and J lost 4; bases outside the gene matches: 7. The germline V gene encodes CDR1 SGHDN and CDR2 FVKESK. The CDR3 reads CASSQESNRGSDTQYF. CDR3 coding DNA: TGTGCCAGCAGCCAAGAAAGTAACAGGGGATCAGATACGCAGTATTTT.

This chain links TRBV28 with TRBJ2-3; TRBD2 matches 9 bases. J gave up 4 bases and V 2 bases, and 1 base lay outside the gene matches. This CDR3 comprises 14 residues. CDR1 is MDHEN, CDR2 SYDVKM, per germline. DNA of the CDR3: TGTGCCAGCAGTTTAGCGGGAGGGCCAGATACGCAGTATTTT. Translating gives CASSLAGGPDTQYF.

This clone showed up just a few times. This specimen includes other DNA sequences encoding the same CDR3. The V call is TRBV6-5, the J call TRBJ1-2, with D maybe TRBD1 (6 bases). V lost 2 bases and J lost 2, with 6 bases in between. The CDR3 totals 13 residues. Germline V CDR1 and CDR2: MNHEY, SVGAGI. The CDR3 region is CASSYDRNYGYTF. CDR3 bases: TGTGCCAGCAGTTACGACAGGAACTATGGCTACACCTTC.

CDR3 bases: TGTGCCAGTAGTATAGGGGGGACATCTATTTACGAGCAGTACTTC. This sequence encodes CASSIGGTSIYEQYF. The gene calls are TRBV19 and TRBJ2-7; TRBD1 might be the D (6 bases). The CDR3 totals 15 residues. In germline, CDR1 is LNHDA, CDR2 SQIVND (reference sequence). V lost 1 base, J lost 4 bases, and 14 bases lay in between.

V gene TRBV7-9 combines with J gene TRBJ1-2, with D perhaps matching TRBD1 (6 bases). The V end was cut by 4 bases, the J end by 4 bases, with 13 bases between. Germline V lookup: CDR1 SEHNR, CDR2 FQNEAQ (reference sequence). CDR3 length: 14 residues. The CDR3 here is CASSSRQDGYGYTF. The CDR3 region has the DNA TGTGCCAGCAGCTCAAGACAGGACGGCTATGGCTACACCTTC.

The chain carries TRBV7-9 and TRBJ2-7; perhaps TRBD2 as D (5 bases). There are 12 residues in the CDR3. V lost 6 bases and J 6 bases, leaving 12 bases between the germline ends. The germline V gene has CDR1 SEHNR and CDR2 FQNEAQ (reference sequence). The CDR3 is CASSTLGLEQYF. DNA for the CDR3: TGTGCCAGCAGTACACTAGGGCTCGAGCAGTACTTC.

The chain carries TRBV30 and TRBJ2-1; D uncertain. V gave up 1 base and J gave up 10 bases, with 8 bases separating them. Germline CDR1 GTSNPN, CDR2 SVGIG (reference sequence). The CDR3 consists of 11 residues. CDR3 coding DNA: TGTGCCTGGAGTGACCGGTGGGAGCAGTTCTTC. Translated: CAWSDRWEQFF.

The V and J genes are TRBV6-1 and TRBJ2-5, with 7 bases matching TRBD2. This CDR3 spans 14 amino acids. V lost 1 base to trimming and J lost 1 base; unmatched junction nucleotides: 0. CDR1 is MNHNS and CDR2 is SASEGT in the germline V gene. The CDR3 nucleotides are TGTGCCAGCAGTGAAGGCGGGAGCCAAGAGACCCAGTACTTC. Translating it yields CASSEGGSQETQYF.

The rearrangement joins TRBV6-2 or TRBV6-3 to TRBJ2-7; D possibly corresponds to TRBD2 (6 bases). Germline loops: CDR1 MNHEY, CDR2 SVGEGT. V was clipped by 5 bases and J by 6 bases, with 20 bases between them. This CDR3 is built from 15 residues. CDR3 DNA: TGTGCCAGCAGTCTACTAGGAGGGGCGGGGACCGAGCAGTACTTC. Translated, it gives CASSLLGGAGTEQYF.

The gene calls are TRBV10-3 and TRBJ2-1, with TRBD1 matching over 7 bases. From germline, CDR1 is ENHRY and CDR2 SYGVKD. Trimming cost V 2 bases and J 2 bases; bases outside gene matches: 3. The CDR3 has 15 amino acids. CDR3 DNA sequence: TGTGCCATCAGTGAGGTACAGGGGCCCTACAATGAGCAGTTCTTC. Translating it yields CAISEVQGPYNEQFF.

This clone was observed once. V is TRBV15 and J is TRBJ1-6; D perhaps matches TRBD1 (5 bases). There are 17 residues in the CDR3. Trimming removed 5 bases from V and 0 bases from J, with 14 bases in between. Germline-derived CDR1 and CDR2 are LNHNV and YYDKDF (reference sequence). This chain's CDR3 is CATSFQGQSSYNSPLHF. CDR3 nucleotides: TGTGCCACCAGCTTCCAGGGTCAGAGCTCCTATAATTCACCCCTCCACTTT.